This TCR beta chain was observed in a study of human T cells and chemical hapten exposure (TCRdb year 2021). Regarding the research as a whole: For sensitization, 2% DPC in acetone was applied to a roughly 2 cm by roughly 2 cm area of upper inner arm skin. Throughout the roughly 23-week study period, patients were also given weekly therapeutic DPC doses on the scalp. Patch testing on the upper back used Finn chambers containing 0.01% DPC, with scoring done after 6 days according to International Contact Dermatitis Research Group standards. About 30 alopecia patients provided blood for TCR sequencing at one to four time points (pre-sensitization, 2, 6 and 24 weeks). The libraries were sequenced as a pool, and the TCR yield per sample differed mostly because of small variations in library volumes within the pool. The patient cohort, mostly female, included alopecia areata with under or over 50% scalp involvement, alopecia totalis and alopecia universalis. Blood was sampled from patients pre-sensitization (week 0) and at 2, 6 and about 24 weeks after DPC sensitization. In alopecia patients, the study followed how the peripheral blood TCR repertoire changed in vivo over primary and secondary sensitization to diphenylcyclopropenone (DPC), a hapten. What the study reported, not specific to this receptor: DPC sensitization did not change how many TCRs were above 1 in 1000 frequency, and no evidence was found of alterations in global repertoire structure. Compared with pre-sensitization or healthy control sets, expanded TCRs formed significantly more large CDR3 similarity clusters, which is consistent with antigen-driven responses. Because every patient had alopecia, a presumed autoimmune disease, the patients' immune response might differ from that of healthy individuals. After repeated subsampling, changes were observed in the strength of the expansion versus patch-test correlation and in the threshold at which the correlation became significant. A positive correlation was found between the number of PT1 expanded TCRs and patch test score, with significance reached at thresholds 8, 16 and 32 but not 4.

Details on this clonotype: The antigen it recognizes is unknown. No much larger clone is present one base from it, and per-base qualities are unavailable.

The sample's time point, from its label and the paper: patch test 3, about 24 weeks after DPC sensitization. The sample's treatment or condition label, decoded: therapeutic diphenylcyclopropenone sensitization with weekly scalp DPC. At each patch-test visit, blood was drawn before the patch test was applied. Eligible patients were aged 18 to 70, diagnosed with alopecia, deemed suitable for DPC therapy, and excluded if pregnant. Total RNA was extracted from unfractionated whole blood that had been collected in Tempus Blood RNA tubes. The library was prepared using RACE. Data came from a NextSeq 500. During library preparation, unique molecular identifiers were attached to individual cDNA molecules so that TCRs could be counted in a quantitative, reproducible way. From each blood RNA sample, both TCR alpha and TCR beta chains were sequenced. The source study handled its data this way. A median of about 100,000 TCRs per sample was observed, with a range of about 20,000 to 750,000. The Decombinator software suite was used to annotate V, J and CDR3 in the TCR reads. Every sample was subsampled to the same number of TCRs (28,000) for the PS versus PT1 abundance plots. TCRs were defined as expanded if absent before sensitization and observed at least eight times at the 2-week time point. TCRdb's own reprocessing of the public reads used fastp at Q25 and MiXCR and kept productive beta chains. Each record represents a unique CDR3 protein, reported with the most common genes and DNA among its rows. The V and J calls here are based on TCRdb, not the publication. Counted in this sample were 130,000 or so distinct CDR3 sequences; around 11% of them appeared once. The ten largest make up under 2.5% of the sample.

The clonotype comes from a woman aged 50 to 60 with alopecia areata. Some clones in this sample may be carry-over from other donors' samples. Sequenced here: whole blood, sampled in connection with sensitization to the hapten diphenylcyclopropenone (DPC).

The CDR3 protein is CASSFRGIDDYTF. The sequenced DNA is TGTGCCAGCAGCTTCAGGGGAATAGATGACTACACCTTC. Here the chain combines TRBV7-9 and TRBJ1-2; TRBD1 is a weak D gene call, 6 bases matching. V sheds 3 bases and J sheds 10 bases, leaving 15 bases between their ends. The CDR3 sequence holds 13 residues, the cysteine and phenylalanine included. Of the read, only the CDR3 DNA is kept; its 39 bases are in frame from base 1. Looking up the germline V gene (reference sequence) yields CDR1 SEHNR and CDR2 FQNEAQ.